This TCR beta chain was identified in a study of OX40 agonist ivuxolimab in advanced cancers. Study-level results: Clonal expansion among partial responders at 0.1-3.0 mg/kg ranked near the lowest.

In the case of this clone: Its antigen is still unknown.

The repertoire was sequenced with immunoSEQ multiplex PCR; TCRdb's copy has only in-frame clones and lacks some. This table holds some 97,000 clones, approximately 90% found once. The material was CD4+ or CD8+ T cells sorted from blood, obtained in a trial of the OX40 agonist ivuxolimab. The clonotype was recovered from an adult with an advanced solid tumor such as melanoma, head and neck, liver or kidney cancer.

The DNA of the CDR3 is TGCGCCAGCAGCTTGGAAGGGAATACGCAGTATTTT. This encodes CASSLEGNTQYF. The V gene is TRBV5-1, the J gene TRBJ2-3, with D uncertain. The CDR3 is made up of 12 amino acids. Germline loops: CDR1 SGHRS, CDR2 YFSETQ. V was pared by 0 bases and J by 7 bases, with 6 bases between. The whole variable domain, filled in from reference TRBV5-1 and TRBJ2-3, reads KAGVTQTPRYLIKTRGQQVTLSCSPISGHRSVSWYQQTPGQGLQFLFEYFSETQRNKGNFPGRFSGRQFSNSRSEMNVSTLELGDSALYLCASSLEGNTQYFGPGTRLTVL.